This T cell receptor beta chain was recovered during a study of blood T cell repertoires in COVID-19. The CDR3 contains 11 residues. V lost 5 bases and J lost 6, with 11 bases in between. Germline CDR1 reads SQVTM; CDR2 reads ANQGSEA. The assay was immunoSEQ multiplex PCR, and TCRdb's table has in-frame clones only and misses some. Among 150,000 to 200,000 clones listed, roughly 80% were seen once. The receptor's source is a man aged 55 to 69 with active or convalescent COVID-19. Input material: peripheral blood. This sequence joins TRBV29-1 and TRBJ2-7; a weak D match, TRBD2 (6 bases). The CDR3 DNA sequence: TGCAGCGTTTCGGAGGGCGCCGAGCAGTACTTC. This encodes CSVSEGAEQYF.